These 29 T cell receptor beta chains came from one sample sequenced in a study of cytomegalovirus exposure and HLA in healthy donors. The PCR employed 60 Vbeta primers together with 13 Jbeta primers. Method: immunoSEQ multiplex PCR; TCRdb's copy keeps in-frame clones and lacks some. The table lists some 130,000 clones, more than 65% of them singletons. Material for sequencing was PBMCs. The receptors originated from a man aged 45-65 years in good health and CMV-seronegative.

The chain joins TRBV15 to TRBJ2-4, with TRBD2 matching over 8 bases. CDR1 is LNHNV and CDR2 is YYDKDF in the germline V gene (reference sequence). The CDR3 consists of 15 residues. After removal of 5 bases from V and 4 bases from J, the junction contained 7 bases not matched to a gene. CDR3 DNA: TGTGCCACCAGCCCCCGGGAGGGTCCTAAAAACATTCAGTACTTC. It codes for CATSPREGPKNIQYF.

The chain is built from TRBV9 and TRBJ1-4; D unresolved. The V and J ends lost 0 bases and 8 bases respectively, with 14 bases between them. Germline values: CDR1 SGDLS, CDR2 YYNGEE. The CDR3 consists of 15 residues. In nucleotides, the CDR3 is TGTGCCAGCAGCGTAGGGGCGGGGAGGGCGGAAAAACTGTTTTTT. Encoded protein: CASSVGAGRAEKLFF.

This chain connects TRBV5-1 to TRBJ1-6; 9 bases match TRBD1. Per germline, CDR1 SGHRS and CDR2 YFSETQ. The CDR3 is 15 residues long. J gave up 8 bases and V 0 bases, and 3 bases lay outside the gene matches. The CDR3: CASSLEGTGHSPLHF. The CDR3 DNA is TGCGCCAGCAGCTTGGAAGGGACAGGGCATTCACCCCTCCACTTT.

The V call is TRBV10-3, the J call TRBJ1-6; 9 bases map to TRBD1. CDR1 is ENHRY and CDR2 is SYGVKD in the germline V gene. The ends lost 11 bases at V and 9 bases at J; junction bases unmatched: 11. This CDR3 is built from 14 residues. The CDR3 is CASSAGQGTSPLHF. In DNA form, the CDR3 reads TGTGCCTCCAGCGCGGGACAGGGAACTTCACCCCTCCACTTT.

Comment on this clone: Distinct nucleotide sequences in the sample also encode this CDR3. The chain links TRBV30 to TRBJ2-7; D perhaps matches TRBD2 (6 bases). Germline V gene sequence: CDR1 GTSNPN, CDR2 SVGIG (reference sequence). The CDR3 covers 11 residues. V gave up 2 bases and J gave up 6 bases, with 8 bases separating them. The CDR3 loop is CAWSWGGEQYF. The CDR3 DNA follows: TGTGCCTGGAGTTGGGGAGGCGAGCAGTACTTC.

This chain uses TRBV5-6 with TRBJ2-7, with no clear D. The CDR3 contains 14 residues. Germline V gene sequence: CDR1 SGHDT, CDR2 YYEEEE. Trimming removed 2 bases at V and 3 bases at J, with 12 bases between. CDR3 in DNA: TGTGCCAGCAGCTTCATGAACAACAACTACGAGCAGTACTTC. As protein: CASSFMNNNYEQYF.

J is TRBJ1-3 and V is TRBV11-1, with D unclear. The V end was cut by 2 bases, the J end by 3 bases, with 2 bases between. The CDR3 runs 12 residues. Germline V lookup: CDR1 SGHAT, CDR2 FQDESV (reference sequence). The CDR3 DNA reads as TGTGCCAGCAGCTTACTTGGAAACACCATATATTTT. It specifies CASSLLGNTIYF.

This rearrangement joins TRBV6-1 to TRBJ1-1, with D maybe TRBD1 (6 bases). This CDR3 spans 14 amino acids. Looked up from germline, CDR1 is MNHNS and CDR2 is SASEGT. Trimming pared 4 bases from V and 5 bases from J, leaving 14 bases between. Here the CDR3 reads CASSVTGRRTEAFF. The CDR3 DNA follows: TGTGCCAGCAGTGTAACAGGGCGGCGGACTGAAGCTTTCTTT.

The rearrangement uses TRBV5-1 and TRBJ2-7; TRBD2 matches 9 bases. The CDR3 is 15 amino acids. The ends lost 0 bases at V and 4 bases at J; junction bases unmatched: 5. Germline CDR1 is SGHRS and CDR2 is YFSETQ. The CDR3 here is CASSLGLAGPYEQYF. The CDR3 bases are TGCGCCAGCAGCTTGGGTCTAGCGGGGCCTTACGAGCAGTACTTC.

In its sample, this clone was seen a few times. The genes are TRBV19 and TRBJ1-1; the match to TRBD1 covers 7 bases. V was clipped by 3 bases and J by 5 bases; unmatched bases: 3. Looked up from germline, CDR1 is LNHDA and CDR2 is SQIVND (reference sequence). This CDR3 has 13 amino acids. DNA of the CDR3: TGTGCCAGTAGTATGGGCAGGGGGACTGAAGCTTTCTTT. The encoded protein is CASSMGRGTEAFF. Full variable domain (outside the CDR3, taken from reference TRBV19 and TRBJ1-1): DGGITQSPKYLFRKEGQNVTLSCEQNLNHDAMYWYRQDPGQGLRLIYYSQIVNDFQKGDIAEGYSVSREKKESFPLTVTSAQKNPTAFYLCASSMGRGTEAFFGQGTRLTVV.

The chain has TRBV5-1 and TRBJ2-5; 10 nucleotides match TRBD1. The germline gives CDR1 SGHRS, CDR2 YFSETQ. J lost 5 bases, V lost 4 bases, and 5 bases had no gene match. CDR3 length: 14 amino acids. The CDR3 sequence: CASSPDRGWETQYF. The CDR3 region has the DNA TGCGCCAGCAGCCCGGACAGGGGGTGGGAGACCCAGTACTTC.

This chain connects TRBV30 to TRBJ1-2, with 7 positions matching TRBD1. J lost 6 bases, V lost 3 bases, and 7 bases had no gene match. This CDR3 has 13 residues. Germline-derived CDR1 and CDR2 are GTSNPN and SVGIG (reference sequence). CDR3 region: CAWRSRGWDGYTF. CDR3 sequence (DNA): TGTGCCTGGAGGTCCAGGGGGTGGGATGGCTACACCTTC.

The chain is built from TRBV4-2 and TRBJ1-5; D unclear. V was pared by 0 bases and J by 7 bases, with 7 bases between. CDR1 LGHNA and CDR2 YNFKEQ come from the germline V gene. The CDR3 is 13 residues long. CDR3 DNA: TGTGCCAGCAGCCAAGATCTAAGCCAGCCCCAGCATTTT. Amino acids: CASSQDLSQPQHF.

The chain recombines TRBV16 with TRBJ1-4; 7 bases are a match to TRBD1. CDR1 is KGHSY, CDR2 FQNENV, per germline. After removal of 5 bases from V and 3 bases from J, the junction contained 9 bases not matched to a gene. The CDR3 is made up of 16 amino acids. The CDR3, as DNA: TGTGCCAGCAGCGGGACAGACGCCCCAGCTAATGAAAAACTGTTTTTT. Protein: CASSGTDAPANEKLFF.

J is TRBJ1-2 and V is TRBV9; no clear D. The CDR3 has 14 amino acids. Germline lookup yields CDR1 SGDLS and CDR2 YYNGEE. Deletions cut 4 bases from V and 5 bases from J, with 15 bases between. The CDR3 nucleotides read TGTGCCAGCAGCCCGATGGTCGGGTCTTATGGCTACACCTTC. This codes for CASSPMVGSYGYTF.

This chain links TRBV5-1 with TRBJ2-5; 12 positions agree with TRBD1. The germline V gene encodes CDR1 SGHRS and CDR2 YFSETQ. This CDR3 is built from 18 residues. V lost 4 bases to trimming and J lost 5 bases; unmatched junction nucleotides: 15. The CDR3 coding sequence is TGCGCCAGCAGCGGACGCCGGGACAGGGGGCCCGCCCGGGAGACCCAGTACTTC. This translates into CASSGRRDRGPARETQYF.

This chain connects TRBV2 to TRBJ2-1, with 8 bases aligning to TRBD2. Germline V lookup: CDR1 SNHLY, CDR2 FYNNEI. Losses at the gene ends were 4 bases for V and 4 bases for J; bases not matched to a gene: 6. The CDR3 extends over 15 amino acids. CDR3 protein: CASSGSGGRYNEQFF. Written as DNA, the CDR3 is TGTGCCAGCAGTGGTTCGGGGGGGAGGTACAATGAGCAGTTCTTC.

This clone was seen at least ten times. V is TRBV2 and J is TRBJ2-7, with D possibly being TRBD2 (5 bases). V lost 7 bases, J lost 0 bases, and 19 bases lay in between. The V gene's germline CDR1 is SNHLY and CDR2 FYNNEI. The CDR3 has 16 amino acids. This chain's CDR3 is CASIWVMTGSSYEQYF. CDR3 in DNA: TGTGCCAGCATCTGGGTGATGACGGGGAGCTCCTACGAGCAGTACTTC.

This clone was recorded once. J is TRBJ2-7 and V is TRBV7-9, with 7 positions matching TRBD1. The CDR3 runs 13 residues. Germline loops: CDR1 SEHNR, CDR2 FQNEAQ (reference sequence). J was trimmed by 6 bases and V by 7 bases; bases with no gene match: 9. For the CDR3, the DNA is TGTGCCAGCACAGGACAGGTTCGGGGCGAGCAGTACTTC. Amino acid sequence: CASTGQVRGEQYF.

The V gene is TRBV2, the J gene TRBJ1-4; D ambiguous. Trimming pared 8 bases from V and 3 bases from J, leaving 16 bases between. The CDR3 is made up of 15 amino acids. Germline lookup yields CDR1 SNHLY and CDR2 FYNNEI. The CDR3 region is CASRRSDFANEKLFF. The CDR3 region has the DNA TGTGCCAGCCGAAGGTCGGACTTCGCTAATGAAAAACTGTTTTTT.

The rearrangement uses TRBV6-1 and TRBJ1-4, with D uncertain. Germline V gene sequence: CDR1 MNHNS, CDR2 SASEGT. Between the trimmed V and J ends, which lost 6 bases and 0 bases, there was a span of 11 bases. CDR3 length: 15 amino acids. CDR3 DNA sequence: TGTGCCAGCAGCCTCGTCCTTGCAACTAATGAAAAACTGTTTTTT. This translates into CASSLVLATNEKLFF.

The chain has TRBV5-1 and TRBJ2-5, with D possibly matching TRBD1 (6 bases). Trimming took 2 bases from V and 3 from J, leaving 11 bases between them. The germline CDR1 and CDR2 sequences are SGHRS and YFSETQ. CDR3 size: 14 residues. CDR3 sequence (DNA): TGCGCCAGCAGCTTACAGGGTATGGAAGAGACCCAGTACTTC. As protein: CASSLQGMEETQYF.

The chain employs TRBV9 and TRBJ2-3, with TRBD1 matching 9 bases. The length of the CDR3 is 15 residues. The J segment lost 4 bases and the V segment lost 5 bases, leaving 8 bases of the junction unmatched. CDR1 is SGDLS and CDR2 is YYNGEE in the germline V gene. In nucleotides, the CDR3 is TGTGCCAGCAGGCCACCGGGACAGGGCCCAGATACGCAGTATTTT. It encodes CASRPPGQGPDTQYF.

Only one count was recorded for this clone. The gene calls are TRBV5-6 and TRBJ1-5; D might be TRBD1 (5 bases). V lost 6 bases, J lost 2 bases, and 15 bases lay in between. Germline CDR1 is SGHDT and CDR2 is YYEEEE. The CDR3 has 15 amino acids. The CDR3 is CASTRGGVGNQPQHF. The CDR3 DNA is TGTGCCAGCACCCGGGGGGGGGTTGGCAATCAGCCCCAGCATTTT.

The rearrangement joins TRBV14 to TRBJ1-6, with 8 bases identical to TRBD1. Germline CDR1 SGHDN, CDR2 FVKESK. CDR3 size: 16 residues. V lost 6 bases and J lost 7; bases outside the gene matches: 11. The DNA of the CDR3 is TGTGCCAGCAGTTATCGACAGGGGCCACCAAATTCACCCCTCCACTTT. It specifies CASSYRQGPPNSPLHF. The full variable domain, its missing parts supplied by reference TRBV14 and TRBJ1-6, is EAGVTQFPSHSVIEKGQTVTLRCDPISGHDNLYWYRRVMGKEIKFLLHFVKESKQDESGMPNNRFLAERTGGTYSTLKVQPAELEDSGVYFCASSYRQGPPNSPLHFGNGTRLTVT.

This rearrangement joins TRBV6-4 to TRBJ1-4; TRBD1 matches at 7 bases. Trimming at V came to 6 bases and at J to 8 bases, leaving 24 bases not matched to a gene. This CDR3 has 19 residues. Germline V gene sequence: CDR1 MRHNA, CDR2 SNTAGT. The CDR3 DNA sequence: TGTGCCAGCAGGGCCCCCTCGGCTCCCGAGGGGGCGCATGGGGAAAAACTGTTTTTT. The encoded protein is CASRAPSAPEGAHGEKLFF.

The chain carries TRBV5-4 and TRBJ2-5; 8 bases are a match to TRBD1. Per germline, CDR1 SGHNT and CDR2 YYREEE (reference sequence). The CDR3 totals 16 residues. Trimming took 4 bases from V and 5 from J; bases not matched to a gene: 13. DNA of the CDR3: TGTGCCAGCAGCCCCAGGGCAGGGGGCGCGGGGGAGACCCAGTACTTC. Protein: CASSPRAGGAGETQYF.

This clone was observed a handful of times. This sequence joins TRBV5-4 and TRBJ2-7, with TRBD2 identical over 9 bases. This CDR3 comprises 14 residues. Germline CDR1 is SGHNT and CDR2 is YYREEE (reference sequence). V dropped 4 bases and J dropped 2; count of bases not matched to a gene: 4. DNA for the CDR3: TGTGCCAGCAGCCTGCGGGGGGGCCCCTACGAGCAGTACTTC. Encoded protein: CASSLRGGPYEQYF.

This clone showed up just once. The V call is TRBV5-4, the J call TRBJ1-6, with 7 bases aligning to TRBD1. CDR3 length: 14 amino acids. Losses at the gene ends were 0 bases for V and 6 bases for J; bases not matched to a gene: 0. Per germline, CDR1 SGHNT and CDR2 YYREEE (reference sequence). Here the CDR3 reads CASSLGTGNSPLHF. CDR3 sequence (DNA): TGTGCCAGCAGCTTGGGGACAGGTAATTCACCCCTCCACTTT.